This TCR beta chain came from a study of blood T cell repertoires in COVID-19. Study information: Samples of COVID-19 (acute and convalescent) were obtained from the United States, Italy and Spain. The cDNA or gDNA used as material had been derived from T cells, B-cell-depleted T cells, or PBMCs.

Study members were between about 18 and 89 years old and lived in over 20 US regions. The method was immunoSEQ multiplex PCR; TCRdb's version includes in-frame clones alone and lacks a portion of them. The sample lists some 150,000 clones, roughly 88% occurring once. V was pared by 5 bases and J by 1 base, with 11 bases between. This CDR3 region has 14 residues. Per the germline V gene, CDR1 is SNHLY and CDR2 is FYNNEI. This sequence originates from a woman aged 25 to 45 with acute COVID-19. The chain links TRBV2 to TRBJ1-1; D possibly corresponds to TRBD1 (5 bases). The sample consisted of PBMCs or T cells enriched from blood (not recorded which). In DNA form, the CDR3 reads TGTGCCAGCAGTTTGGGGGGGAGGAACACTGAAGCTTTCTTT. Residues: CASSLGGRNTEAFF. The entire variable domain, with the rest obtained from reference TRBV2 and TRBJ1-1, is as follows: EPEVTQTPSHQVTQMGQEVILRCVPISNHLYFYWYRQILGQKVEFLVSFYNNEISEKSEIFDDQFSVERPDGSNFTLKIRSTKLEDSAMYFCASSLGGRNTEAFFGQGTRLTVV.